Listed below are T cell receptor beta chains from one sample, sequenced in a study of T cell clonotyping in hematopoietic cell transplantation. TCRdb keeps only in-frame clones here, not all; method: immunoSEQ multiplex PCR. The sample comprises under 4,500 clones, 85% to 95% of which are singletons, and 0.85% to 1% rests with the top ten. The sample consisted of PBMCs, taken 30 days after allogeneic stem cell transplant. These receptors originate from a male patient aged 45 to 59 who had an allogeneic stem cell transplant from a related donor, so the T cells may come from the graft donor. Some clones in this sample may be carry-over from other donors' samples. The CDR3 runs from the conserved cysteine through the conserved F or W. Each record gives: V gene, D gene, clone size, J gene, CDR3 protein, CDR3 DNA. D genes are given only for firm matches. Clone size is stated in some rows and not others, as once, few, many or a class when expanded.

v_call: TRBV4-2
d_call: -
clone_size: -
j_call: TRBJ2-1
cdr3_aa: CASSQGDSYSYNEQFF
cdr3_nt: TGTGCCAGCAGCCAAGGAGACAGCTACTCCTACAATGAGCAGTTCTTC

v_call: TRBV6-1
d_call: -
clone_size: -
j_call: TRBJ1-1
cdr3_aa: CASRLMSTEAFF
cdr3_nt: TGTGCCAGCAGATTGATGAGTACTGAAGCTTTCTTT

v_call: TRBV6-1
d_call: -
clone_size: once
j_call: TRBJ2-7
cdr3_aa: CAGGRGSYEQYF
cdr3_nt: TGTGCCGGGGGTCGGGGATCCTACGAGCAGTACTTC

v_call: TRBV6-1
d_call: TRBD2
clone_size: -
j_call: TRBJ2-7
cdr3_aa: CASSQDPTSGNLYEQYF
cdr3_nt: TGTGCCAGCAGTCAAGACCCGACTAGCGGGAACCTCTACGAGCAGTACTTC

v_call: TRBV9
d_call: -
clone_size: -
j_call: TRBJ1-2
cdr3_aa: CASSVVGGRRGYTF
cdr3_nt: TGTGCCAGCAGCGTAGTGGGGGGGAGGCGCGGCTACACCTTC

v_call: TRBV18
d_call: -
clone_size: -
j_call: TRBJ1-6
cdr3_aa: CASSPSGAMNSPLHF
cdr3_nt: TGTGCCAGCTCACCATCGGGGGCTATGAATTCACCCCTCCACTTT

v_call: TRBV29-1
d_call: -
clone_size: -
j_call: TRBJ1-1
cdr3_aa: CSVEVPGGRTEAFF
cdr3_nt: TGCAGCGTTGAAGTCCCCGGTGGTCGCACTGAAGCTTTCTTT

v_call: TRBV19
d_call: -
clone_size: -
j_call: TRBJ1-4
cdr3_aa: CASSRGTGGNEKLFF
cdr3_nt: TGTGCCAGTAGTAGGGGGACCGGGGGTAATGAAAAACTGTTTTTT

v_call: TRBV7-3
d_call: -
clone_size: -
j_call: TRBJ2-5
cdr3_aa: CASSLGQGQETQYF
cdr3_nt: TGTGCCAGCAGCTTAGGTCAGGGACAAGAGACCCAGTACTTC

v_call: TRBV28
d_call: -
clone_size: -
j_call: TRBJ2-1
cdr3_aa: CASSLGASRGQTYNEQFF
cdr3_nt: TGTGCCAGCAGTTTAGGGGCCTCCAGGGGTCAAACCTACAATGAGCAGTTCTTC

v_call: TRBV11-3
d_call: -
clone_size: few
j_call: TRBJ1-1
cdr3_aa: CASSLTTKTEAFF
cdr3_nt: TGTGCCAGCAGCCTTACCACCAAAACTGAAGCTTTCTTT

v_call: TRBV9
d_call: -
clone_size: -
j_call: TRBJ1-1
cdr3_aa: CASRGGRNTEAFF
cdr3_nt: TGTGCCAGCCGTGGGGGTAGGAACACTGAAGCTTTCTTT

v_call: TRBV7-8
d_call: -
clone_size: -
j_call: TRBJ2-5
cdr3_aa: CASSLLGVETQYF
cdr3_nt: TGTGCCAGCAGCTTATTGGGGGTCGAGACCCAGTACTTC

v_call: TRBV20-1
d_call: -
clone_size: -
j_call: TRBJ2-5
cdr3_aa: CSGSVETQYF
cdr3_nt: TGCAGTGGTAGCGTGGAGACCCAGTACTTC

v_call: TRBV7-8
d_call: -
clone_size: -
j_call: TRBJ1-5
cdr3_aa: CASSLVQSNQPQHF
cdr3_nt: TGTGCCAGCAGCTTAGTTCAGAGCAATCAGCCCCAGCATTTT

v_call: TRBV27
d_call: -
clone_size: -
j_call: TRBJ1-2
cdr3_aa: CASSFGGTYGYTF
cdr3_nt: TGTGCCAGCAGTTTTGGAGGGACTTATGGCTACACCTTC

v_call: TRBV5-1
d_call: -
clone_size: -
j_call: TRBJ1-4
cdr3_aa: CASSLFGQFNEKLFF
cdr3_nt: TGCGCCAGCAGCCTCTTCGGACAGTTCAATGAAAAACTGTTTTTT